The clone carrying this TCR beta chain has only a few counts. Its antigen is still unknown. Measured with immunoSEQ multiplex PCR; TCRdb has only the in-frame clones, and not every one. The data show approximately 270,000 clones, approximately 83% seen once. V lost 0 bases, J lost 4 bases, and 9 bases lay in between. The CDR3 spans 14 residues. Germline V lookup: CDR1 MGHDK, CDR2 SYGVNS. The source of the sample is a study of cytomegalovirus exposure and HLA in healthy donors. Broader study findings: Among TCR beta chains, those listed as cytomegalovirus-associated numbered around 180. Most sequenced TCRs were rare (though some public TCRs occurred in many donors).

The V and J genes are TRBV25-1 and TRBJ1-2, with unresolved D. This TCR derives from a woman aged 18-30 years in good health and CMV-seronegative. The source material was PBMCs. As DNA, the CDR3 is TGTGCCAGCAGTGAATATAGCAGCCTCTATGGCTACACCTTC. Translated: CASSEYSSLYGYTF.